The 27 T cell receptor beta chains given below trace back to one sample, sequenced in a study of blood T cell repertoires in COVID-19. Assay used: immunoSEQ multiplex PCR; TCRdb lists only in-frame clones, some missing. The table has some 140,000 clones, approximately 88% seen once. The material sequenced was PBMCs or T cells enriched from blood (not recorded which). The receptor source for this set is a man aged 40-55 years with acute COVID-19.

The V call is TRBV3-1 (or the pseudogene TRBV3-2), the J call TRBJ1-2; the D gene is possibly TRBD1 (5 bases). The germline V gene has CDR1 LGHDT and CDR2 YNNKEL (reference sequence). The CDR3 runs 16 residues. Trimming stripped 0 bases from V and 1 base from J, with 12 bases between. CDR3 sequence reads: CASSQEGVVINYGYTF. The CDR3 DNA is TGTGCCAGCAGCCAAGAAGGGGTAGTTATTAACTATGGCTACACCTTC.

This clone was seen a few times. This chain links TRBV6-5 with TRBJ1-6, with D possibly being TRBD1 (6 bases). The V end lost 5 bases, the J end lost 5 bases, and 13 bases lay between the germline ends. Germline CDR1 MNHEY, CDR2 SVGAGI. The CDR3 extends over 15 amino acids. The CDR3 sequence is CASSTSRDNNSPLHF. CDR3 nucleotides: TGTGCCAGCAGTACGTCCCGGGACAATAATTCACCCCTCCACTTT.

The V and J genes are TRBV9 and TRBJ1-2; 9 bases map to TRBD1. With 4 bases clipped from V and 7 bases from J, the junction kept 8 bases outside the gene matches. This CDR3 is 14 amino acids long. Germline V gives CDR1 SGDLS, CDR2 YYNGEE. Here the CDR3 DNA reads TGTGCCAGCAGCCGGGACAGGGCATCCGGTGGCTACACCTTC. Amino acids: CASSRDRASGGYTF. The full variable domain, with the rest looked up from reference TRBV9 and TRBJ1-2, is DSGVTQTPKHLITATGQRVTLRCSPRSGDLSVYWYQQSLDQGLQFLIQYYNGEERAKGNILERFSAQQFPDLHSELNLSSLELGDSALYFCASSRDRASGGYTFGSGTRLTVV.

The V gene is TRBV9, the J gene TRBJ2-5; a weak D match, TRBD1 (5 bases). There are 15 residues in the CDR3. CDR1 is SGDLS and CDR2 is YYNGEE in the germline V gene. V gave up 4 bases and J gave up 4 bases, with 17 bases separating them. The CDR3 DNA is TGTGCCAGCAGCCCTTCAGGGATTATGGCAGAGACCCAGTACTTC. This encodes CASSPSGIMAETQYF.

The chain recombines TRBV28 with TRBJ1-6; 11 bases are shared with TRBD1. CDR1 is MDHEN and CDR2 is SYDVKM in the germline V gene. With V trimmed by 3 bases and J by 7 bases, 5 bases remained unmatched. The CDR3 is 16 amino acids. The CDR3 DNA reads as TGTGCCAGCAGTTTTGTTTGGACAGGGGGCAATTCACCCCTCCACTTT. Translated: CASSFVWTGGNSPLHF.

Regarding this clone: The sample has other DNA sequences that encode this CDR3 too. The rearrangement links TRBV18 to TRBJ1-2; 9 bases are a match to TRBD1. The germline gives CDR1 KGHSH, CDR2 LQKENI. V was pared by 3 bases and J by 1 base, with 0 bases of the junction left unmatched. The CDR3 length is 14 residues. The DNA of the CDR3 is TGTGCCAGCTCACCGGGACAGGGTAACTATGGCTACACCTTC. Amino acids: CASSPGQGNYGYTF.

The chain is built from TRBV9 and TRBJ1-3; D is unclear. Deletions cut 0 bases from V and 1 base from J, with 8 bases between. CDR1 and CDR2 from the germline V gene are SGDLS and YYNGEE. There are 15 residues in the CDR3. This chain's CDR3 is CASSVDPRSGNTIYF. The CDR3 region has the DNA TGTGCCAGCAGCGTAGATCCCCGGTCTGGAAACACCATATATTTT.

The rearrangement joins TRBV24-1 to TRBJ2-2, with 9 bases fitting TRBD1. From germline, CDR1 is KGHDR and CDR2 SFDVKD. The CDR3 loop spans 18 amino acids. The trim removed 1 base at V and 1 base at J, leaving 6 bases unmatched. The CDR3 DNA sequence: TGTGCCACCAGTGATTTTCAAGGACAGGGGAAGAACACCGGGGAGCTGTTTTTT. This gives the protein CATSDFQGQGKNTGELFF.

This clone was seen a few times. This chain joins TRBV28 and TRBJ1-1; TRBD1 matches at 7 bases. Losses at the gene ends were 3 bases for V and 4 bases for J; bases not matched to a gene: 2. Germline V gene lookup returns CDR1 MDHEN and CDR2 SYDVKM. This CDR3 contains 13 residues. The CDR3 here is CASSFYRGTEAFF. The DNA of the CDR3 is TGTGCCAGCAGTTTCTACAGGGGCACTGAAGCTTTCTTT. Combining the CDR3 with reference TRBV28 and TRBJ1-1 gives the whole variable domain DVKVTQSSRYLVKRTGEKVFLECVQDMDHENMFWYRQDPGLGLRLIYFSYDVKMKEKGDIPEGYSVSREKKERFSLILESASTNQTSMYLCASSFYRGTEAFFGQGTRLTVV.

This clone was seen only once. The chain links TRBV19 to TRBJ1-5; D perhaps matches TRBD1 (6 bases). The CDR3 has 15 residues. Trimming left V 5 bases short and J 5 bases short, with 16 bases between. Germline values: CDR1 LNHDA, CDR2 SQIVND (reference sequence). DNA of the CDR3: TGTGCCAGTAGTTCGATCCTACAGGGAGATCAGCCCCAGCATTTT. Translation gives CASSSILQGDQPQHF.

V gene TRBV5-5 combines with J gene TRBJ2-3, with a tentative D call TRBD1 (5 bases). Germline V gene data show CDR1 as SGHKS and CDR2 as YYEKEE (reference sequence). The V end lost 2 bases, the J end lost 3 bases, and 13 bases lay between the germline ends. The CDR3 has 15 residues. CDR3 coding DNA: TGTGCCAGCAGCTTAGACAGTCAGAAGACAGATACGCAGTATTTT. Amino acid sequence: CASSLDSQKTDTQYF.

This clone was seen only a few times. The rearrangement joins TRBV6-5 to TRBJ1-4; possibly TRBD1 for D (6 bases). The V end was cut by 2 bases, the J end by 3 bases, with 7 bases between. The CDR3 runs to 14 residues. The germline gives CDR1 MNHEY, CDR2 SVGAGI. The CDR3 protein is CASSYQGPNEKLFF. The CDR3 nucleotides read TGTGCCAGCAGTTACCAGGGGCCTAATGAAAAACTGTTTTTT.

The chain is built from TRBV5-4 and TRBJ2-3; 7 bases line up with TRBD1. Unmatched junction bases numbered 9, after V lost 4 bases and J lost 1 base. Germline assignment: CDR1 SGHNT and CDR2 YYREEE (reference sequence). This CDR3 has 16 amino acids. CDR3 region: CASSLQAQGGTDTQYF. The CDR3 bases are TGTGCCAGCAGCCTCCAGGCGCAGGGGGGCACAGATACGCAGTATTTT.

The V and J genes are TRBV28 and TRBJ2-7, with 10 bases matching TRBD1. The V segment lost 4 bases and the J segment 2 bases; nucleotides outside the gene matches: 5. The CDR3 length is 15 residues. The germline V gene has CDR1 MDHEN and CDR2 SYDVKM. In DNA, the CDR3 is TGTGCCAGCAGTTCGCCGGGACAGGGGCCCTACGAGCAGTACTTC. As protein: CASSSPGQGPYEQYF.

This clone has a handful of counts. J is TRBJ2-1 and V is TRBV28; 10 bases align to TRBD1. The CDR3 has 16 amino acids. Germline-derived CDR1 and CDR2 are MDHEN and SYDVKM. The V gene end was trimmed by 5 bases and the J gene end by 6 bases; junction bases not matched to a gene: 10. The CDR3 region has the DNA TGTGCCAGCAGTGGCACCGGGACAGGGGTATCCAATGAGCAGTTCTTC. This encodes CASSGTGTGVSNEQFF.

V is TRBV4-3 and J is TRBJ1-1; TRBD1 aligns across 8 bases. V gave up 1 base and J gave up 10 bases; unmatched junction bases: 8. This CDR3 is 14 amino acids long. Germline values: CDR1 LGHNA, CDR2 YSLEER. In DNA, the CDR3 is TGCGCCAGCAGCCAAGCCGGGACAGGAGGGGTAGCTTTCTTT. Amino acids: CASSQAGTGGVAFF.

The chain employs TRBV4-3 and TRBJ2-3; D unclear. This CDR3 has 16 amino acids. V lost 0 bases to trimming and J lost 1 base, with 11 bases between them. The germline gives CDR1 LGHNA, CDR2 YSLEER. The CDR3 bases are TGCGCCAGCAGCCAAGAGCCCAGTCGGGGCACAGATACGCAGTATTTT. It translates to CASSQEPSRGTDTQYF.

The chain employs TRBV6-1 and TRBJ1-6; D is undetermined. Germline CDR1 reads MNHNS; CDR2 reads SASEGT. Trimming cost V 0 bases and J 9 bases, with 18 bases left between them. CDR3 length: 17 amino acids. CDR3 nucleotide sequence: TGTGCCAGCAGTGAAGCGAGTCTGAGGGATGTAACTTCACCCCTCCACTTT. Amino acid sequence: CASSEASLRDVTSPLHF.

V is TRBV28 and J is TRBJ2-5; D possibly corresponds to TRBD2 (5 bases). V dropped 7 bases and J dropped 2 bases, with 11 bases sitting between them. CDR3 length: 13 amino acids. The germline V gene has CDR1 MDHEN and CDR2 SYDVKM. DNA of the CDR3: TGTGCCAGCAACGGCGGGCCGCAAGAGACCCAGTACTTC. As protein: CASNGGPQETQYF.

The V and J genes are TRBV30 and TRBJ2-2; D gene uncertain. The V end lost 7 bases, the J end lost 4 bases, and 10 bases lay between the germline ends. CDR1 GTSNPN and CDR2 SVGIG come from the germline V gene (reference sequence). The CDR3 sequence is 12 residues long. The CDR3 nucleotides read TGTGCCTCCGGAGAGTTCACCGGGGAGCTGTTTTTT. Its protein product is CASGEFTGELFF.

J is TRBJ2-7 and V is TRBV11-2; TRBD1 matches at 7 bases. Trimming at V came to 10 bases and at J to 4 bases, leaving 13 bases not matched to a gene. The CDR3 runs 14 residues. Germline assignment: CDR1 SGHAT and CDR2 FQNNGV. CDR3 residues: CATSTGQALYEQYF. DNA of the CDR3: TGTGCCACCTCAACAGGACAGGCTCTTTACGAGCAGTACTTC.

This chain links TRBV11-2 with TRBJ2-1; no firm D call. The CDR3 is 14 amino acids. V gave up 4 bases and J gave up 3 bases, with 10 bases separating them. Germline CDR1 reads SGHAT; CDR2 reads FQNNGV. This CDR3 reads CASSSFGLYNEQFF. The CDR3 DNA follows: TGTGCCAGCAGCTCCTTTGGGCTCTACAATGAGCAGTTCTTC.

The chain carries TRBV11-2 and TRBJ1-1, with 7 bases that match TRBD1. Germline trimming cut 5 bases from V and 2 bases from J; bases unmatched to any gene: 8. Germline V gives CDR1 SGHAT, CDR2 FQNNGV. This CDR3 region has 15 residues. The CDR3 DNA reads TGTGCCAGCAGCGGATACCGACAGGGTAACACTGAAGCTTTCTTT. It codes for CASSGYRQGNTEAFF.

The chain is built from TRBV5-6 and TRBJ2-7; TRBD1 agrees at 10 bases. The trim removed 2 bases at V and 5 bases at J, leaving 13 bases unmatched. CDR1 is SGHDT, CDR2 YYEEEE, per germline. This CDR3 has 17 amino acids. CDR3 bases: TGTGCCAGCAGCTTAGCGATGGGACAGGGGCCTTCCCACGAGCAGTACTTC. Translating gives CASSLAMGQGPSHEQYF.

The chain has TRBV6-5 and TRBJ1-2; TRBD1 matches 7 bases. This CDR3 is built from 15 residues. Trimming cost V 5 bases and J 4 bases; bases outside gene matches: 10. In germline, CDR1 is MNHEY, CDR2 SVGAGI. This CDR3 is CASSPQGDTGYGYTF. CDR3 sequence (DNA): TGTGCCAGCAGTCCCCAGGGGGACACGGGCTATGGCTACACCTTC.

The CDR3: CASSHRDRCTTNEKLFF. The CDR3 nucleotides read TGTGCCAGCAGCCACCGGGACAGGTGTACAACTAATGAAAAACTGTTTTTT. The rearrangement joins TRBV3-1 (or the pseudogene TRBV3-2) to TRBJ1-4; 8 bases map to TRBD1. V gave up 3 bases and J gave up 0 bases; unmatched junction bases: 6. The germline gives CDR1 LGHDT, CDR2 YNNKEL (reference sequence). CDR3 size: 17 residues.

This chain links TRBV7-2 with TRBJ2-5; the match to TRBD2 covers 8 bases. The CDR3 is 17 residues long. The V segment lost 2 bases and the J segment 1 base; nucleotides outside the gene matches: 9. CDR1 and CDR2 from the germline V gene are SGHTA and FQGNSA. The CDR3: CASSLQPPGGPQETQYF. Written as DNA, the CDR3 is TGTGCCAGCAGCTTACAACCCCCGGGAGGGCCCCAAGAGACCCAGTACTTC.